This T cell receptor (beta chain) stems from a study of identical twins. The V and J ends lost 6 bases and 1 base respectively, with 14 bases between them. From germline, CDR1 is DFQATT and CDR2 SNEGSKA (reference sequence). This CDR3 is 14 amino acids long. TCRdb reprocessed the 5' RACE reads with MiXCR, giving one entry per CDR3 protein. This sample yields 15,000 to 20,000 distinct CDR3 sequences, of which roughly 71% are seen a single time; almost 6% belongs to the top ten. The J gene is TRBJ2-3, the V gene TRBV20-1; D perhaps matches TRBD2 (6 bases). Source material: memory (CD45RO+) T cells sorted from blood. This receptor was taken from a woman aged 18-29 years in good health. This table probably holds off-target reads from a library built for another chain. The CDR3 here is CSARTGTGTDTQYF. The DNA of the CDR3 is TGCAGTGCGCGGACCGGGACTGGCACAGATACGCAGTATTTT.